This is a list of T cell receptor beta chains from one sample in a study of STAT3 mutations in large granular lymphocyte leukemia. Measured with immunoSEQ multiplex PCR; TCRdb has only the in-frame clones, and not every one. The top ten hold roughly 50% of the sample, which has about 12,000 clones, 75% to 80% seen once. Sequenced material: peripheral blood mononuclear cells. These receptors were obtained from a man aged 60-69 years with T-cell large granular lymphocyte leukemia. Some clones in this sample may be carry-over from other donors' samples. Both conserved end residues are part of each CDR3. D genes are given only for firm matches. Size values are once, few and many counts, or a class for expanded clones, and some rows have none.

-,TRBJ1-1,-,TRBV7-3,CASSLGTVHTEAFF
-,TRBJ2-3,TRBD2,TRBV9,CASSATGTSLNTDTQYF
-,TRBJ1-1,-,TRBV30,CAWSVKGEAFF
-,TRBJ1-4,-,TRBV4-1,CASSQDFRAGQGAKLFF
-,TRBJ2-5,-,TRBV5-6,CASSLEVLAPETQYF
once,TRBJ1-2,-,TRBV6-5,CASTGTAYGYTF
-,TRBJ1-5,-,TRBV10-3,CAISETGLNQPQHF
-,TRBJ1-1,-,TRBV18,CASSTSTNTEAFF
-,TRBJ1-2,-,TRBV5-4,CASSPPDSKDYGYTF
-,TRBJ2-1,TRBD2,TRBV29-1,CSVASGRVGGEQFF
large,TRBJ2-1,-,TRBV4-1,CASSQDRWERVYNEQFF
-,TRBJ2-1,-,TRBV5-1,CASSLAPGASSNEQFF
-,TRBJ2-2,-,TRBV9,CASSVGEAGELFF
-,TRBJ2-1,-,TRBV30,CAWSVRGGVYNEQFF
-,TRBJ1-1,TRBD1,TRBV4-3,CASSQGTGSVQSTSEAFF
-,-,-,TRBV30,CAWSVMSEQYF
-,TRBJ1-2,-,TRBV6-1,CASSERGGYTF
few,TRBJ1-5,-,TRBV5-6,CASSQGNQPQHF
-,TRBJ1-2,-,TRBV6-1,CATAQGNYGYTF
-,TRBJ2-3,-,TRBV5-1,CASSHPGTDTQYF
-,TRBJ2-7,TRBD2,TRBV4-1,CASSQIAGKQYF
-,TRBJ2-2,-,TRBV4-3,CASAQSTNTGELFF
-,TRBJ2-2,-,TRBV6-4,CASSDSLSNTGELFF
-,TRBJ1-2,TRBD1,TRBV7-9,CASSSIRDRGPRYGYTF
-,TRBJ1-1,TRBD1,TRBV9,CASGQGDDTEAFF
-,TRBJ2-7,-,TRBV28,CASTPRGSSEYEQYF
-,TRBJ2-3,TRBD1,TRBV6-5,CASSSRGTGSTDTQYF
-,TRBJ2-2,-,TRBV18,CASSQYSGELFF
few,TRBJ2-3,-,TRBV5-8,CASSLRADTQYF
-,TRBJ2-7,TRBD2,TRBV29-1,CSVEITATSGFEQYF
-,TRBJ2-7,TRBD2,TRBV28,CASSLWGRGSTYEQYF
-,TRBJ1-1,TRBD1,TRBV5-1,CASSSGQPNTEAFF
-,TRBJ2-3,-,TRBV30,CAWSAYTDTQYF
-,TRBJ2-5,-,TRBV5-1,CASSLNRGLEETQYF
-,TRBJ1-1,-,TRBV29-1,CSVHVGTEAFF
-,TRBJ1-1,-,TRBV6-6,CASSRGPDVNTEAFF
-,TRBJ1-5,-,TRBV5-1,CASSLEGFNQPQHF
few,TRBJ1-3,-,TRBV5-4,CASSLGGRGNTIYF
-,TRBJ1-2,TRBD1,TRBV30,CAWSPSGGGTGLGYTF
few,TRBJ2-3,-,TRBV7-6,CASIPGINSADTQYF
-,TRBJ1-2,-,TRBV28,CASSFTGGNYGYTF
-,TRBJ1-3,-,TRBV7-9,CASSRGRENTIYF
-,TRBJ1-1,-,TRBV18,CASSSETTEAFF
-,TRBJ2-1,-,TRBV5-1,CASSPDNLHNEQFF
-,TRBJ2-3,TRBD2,TRBV5-1,CASSLQRAGVGGTDTQYF
few,TRBJ1-1,-,TRBV7-9,CASSLEVGNTEAFF
-,TRBJ1-1,TRBD1,TRBV27,CASPGQGRTEAFF
once,TRBJ2-3,-,TRBV5-6,CASSLDGAQYF
few,TRBJ2-1,TRBD2,TRBV6-5,CASSYGAGVFDEQFF
-,TRBJ2-1,TRBD2,TRBV27,CASSFELAGPNEQFF
few,TRBJ1-2,-,TRBV19,CASSIGGDYGYTF
-,TRBJ2-3,-,TRBV28,CASSGADSSTDTQYF
-,TRBJ2-1,-,TRBV27,CASSSRDSFYNEQFF
-,TRBJ1-4,-,TRBV15,CATSRDSGARRTEKLFF
-,TRBJ2-7,-,TRBV27,CASSPRDGAYEQYF
-,TRBJ1-1,-,TRBV7-9,CASSFTQNTEAFF
-,TRBJ2-5,TRBD1,TRBV10-3,CAISAPGTGSQETQYF